One sample yielded the 22 T cell receptor beta chains listed below, sequenced in a study of blood T cell repertoires in COVID-19. This table comes from immunoSEQ multiplex PCR, and its TCRdb copy is limited to in-frame clones, with some not included. The sample includes 130,000 to 150,000 clones, about 87% of them seen just once. The specimen was peripheral blood. The source of these receptors is a woman aged 50 to 65 with active or convalescent COVID-19.

V gene TRBV7-8 combines with J gene TRBJ2-7, with 7 bases aligning to TRBD2. Germline CDR1 is SGHVS and CDR2 is FQNEAQ. This CDR3 has 15 amino acids. The J segment lost 1 base and the V segment lost 5 bases, leaving 8 bases of the junction unmatched. The CDR3, as DNA: TGTGCCAGCAGCGCACCGACGGGGGGTTCCTACGAGCAGTACTTC. Translated: CASSAPTGGSYEQYF.

The chain links TRBV4-3 to TRBJ1-5, with D unclear. V was pared by 3 bases and J by 7 bases, with 10 bases between. This CDR3 region has 13 residues. Per the germline V gene, CDR1 is LGHNA and CDR2 is YSLEER. CDR3 sequence: CASSQAGSQPQHF. The CDR3 DNA follows: TGCGCCAGCAGCCAGGCGGGTAGCCAGCCCCAGCATTTT.

The V gene is TRBV30, the J gene TRBJ1-1; D unresolved. The germline gives CDR1 GTSNPN, CDR2 SVGIG (reference sequence). The V end was cut by 4 bases, the J end by 10 bases, with 13 bases between. The length of the CDR3 is 11 residues. The CDR3 region has the DNA TGTGCCTGGAAGCTCCACCATGGAGCTTTCTTT. This translates into CAWKLHHGAFF.

V usage is TRBV11-2 and J usage is TRBJ2-7; 9 nucleotides align to TRBD2. Germline loops: CDR1 SGHAT, CDR2 FQNNGV. With 5 bases clipped from V and 4 bases from J, the junction kept 6 bases outside the gene matches. CDR3 length equals 14 residues. The CDR3 nucleotides read TGTGCCAGCAGCACCCCGGGACTAGCATACGAGCAGTACTTC. Amino acid sequence: CASSTPGLAYEQYF.

The chain recombines TRBV6-1 with TRBJ2-7, with 7 bases matching TRBD1. This CDR3 comprises 15 residues. J was trimmed by 2 bases and V by 3 bases; bases with no gene match: 7. Per germline, CDR1 MNHNS and CDR2 SASEGT. As DNA, the CDR3 is TGTGCCAGCAGTGAGGCCGAGACAGGGCCCTACGAGCAGTACTTC. It specifies CASSEAETGPYEQYF.

This chain links TRBV29-1 with TRBJ1-5; tentative D call: TRBD1 (5 bases). Germline lookup yields CDR1 SQVTM and CDR2 ANQGSEA. The CDR3 is made up of 14 amino acids. The V end was cut by 5 bases, the J end by 0 bases, with 11 bases between. This CDR3 reads CSVRAGYSNQPQHF. The DNA of the CDR3 is TGCAGCGTTAGGGCAGGGTATAGCAATCAGCCCCAGCATTTT.

The V call is TRBV5-6, the J call TRBJ1-2; 7 positions match TRBD1. The germline V gene has CDR1 SGHDT and CDR2 YYEEEE. The CDR3 is 14 residues long. With V trimmed by 2 bases and J by 3 bases, 4 bases remained unmatched. Here the CDR3 reads CASSLGTVHYGYTF. In nucleotides, the CDR3 is TGTGCCAGCAGCTTAGGGACAGTACACTATGGCTACACCTTC.

The chain joins TRBV18 to TRBJ2-7; unclear D gene. Germline loops: CDR1 KGHSH, CDR2 LQKENI. The CDR3 loop spans 20 amino acids. The V and J ends lost 6 bases and 3 bases respectively, with 33 bases between them. Here the CDR3 reads CASSHEWSGYSASLFYEQYF. DNA for the CDR3: TGTGCCAGCTCGCACGAATGGTCAGGTTACTCAGCCAGCCTTTTCTACGAGCAGTACTTC.

The V gene is TRBV28, the J gene TRBJ1-2, with TRBD1 identical over 10 bases. The V gene end was trimmed by 5 bases and the J gene end by 8 bases; junction bases not matched to a gene: 11. Looked up from germline, CDR1 is MDHEN and CDR2 is SYDVKM. There are 15 residues in the CDR3. This CDR3 reads CASSPSRDRGSGYTF. CDR3 nucleotide sequence: TGTGCCAGCAGTCCCAGCCGGGACAGGGGATCCGGCTACACCTTC.

V usage is TRBV7-9 and J usage is TRBJ2-1; D might be TRBD2 (5 bases). Per germline, CDR1 SEHNR and CDR2 FQNEAQ (reference sequence). The CDR3 has 16 residues. With 5 bases removed from V and 3 bases from J, the gap between germline ends came to 17 bases. The CDR3 is CASSGEIGTSYNEQFF. Written as DNA, the CDR3 is TGTGCCAGCAGCGGAGAGATAGGAACTAGCTACAATGAGCAGTTCTTC.

The V and J genes are TRBV28 and TRBJ2-2; tentatively, D is TRBD2 (7 bases). This CDR3 has 14 amino acids. CDR1 is MDHEN, CDR2 SYDVKM, per germline. V was cut by 7 bases and J by 6 bases, with 15 bases left in between. In nucleotides, the CDR3 is TGTGCCAGCAATAGCGGGTACAGGGCCGGGGAGCTGTTTTTT. Translating it yields CASNSGYRAGELFF.

The chain carries TRBV10-3 and TRBJ2-3, with 7 bases identical to TRBD2. CDR1 and CDR2 (germline): ENHRY, SYGVKD. The length of the CDR3 is 16 residues. The trim removed 2 bases at V and 0 bases at J, leaving 5 bases unmatched. The DNA for the CDR3 is TGTGCCATCAGTGAGCCGAAAGCGGGGAGCACAGATACGCAGTATTTT. Translation gives CAISEPKAGSTDTQYF.

This clone was detected once. The chain uses TRBV27 and TRBJ1-1; 8 nucleotides line up with TRBD1. V gave up 5 bases and J gave up 0 bases; unmatched junction bases: 2. CDR3 length: 14 residues. Germline CDR1 MNHEY, CDR2 SMNVEV (reference sequence). Here the CDR3 reads CASSRQGMNTEAFF. The CDR3 DNA follows: TGTGCCAGCAGTAGACAGGGGATGAACACTGAAGCTTTCTTT.

The gene calls are TRBV28 and TRBJ1-2, with TRBD1 matching 7 bases. This CDR3 region has 14 residues. The V segment lost 5 bases and the J segment 0 bases; nucleotides outside the gene matches: 3. The V gene's germline CDR1 is MDHEN and CDR2 SYDVKM. CDR3 loop: CASSIGTANYGYTF. The CDR3, as DNA: TGTGCCAGCAGTATAGGGACAGCTAACTATGGCTACACCTTC.

This clone is a singleton in its sample. The chain uses TRBV6-5 and TRBJ1-4; D not certain. CDR1 MNHEY and CDR2 SVGAGI come from the germline V gene. CDR3 length: 15 amino acids. Trimming shortened V by 0 bases and J by 8 bases, and 13 bases separated the two germline ends. The CDR3 protein is CASSYSNSFREKLFF. In DNA form, the CDR3 reads TGTGCCAGCAGTTACTCGAACAGTTTTAGGGAAAAACTGTTTTTT.

The chain carries TRBV7-6 and TRBJ2-5, with TRBD2 matching 12 bases. This CDR3 is 16 amino acids long. V dropped 2 bases and J dropped 5; count of bases not matched to a gene: 6. Germline V lookup: CDR1 SGHVS, CDR2 FNYEAQ. The CDR3 nucleotides are TGTGCCAGCAGCTTACTAGCGGGAGGGCTCGGGGAGACCCAGTACTTC. Translating it yields CASSLLAGGLGETQYF.

This chain connects TRBV27 to TRBJ1-6; D is perhaps TRBD1 (6 bases). This CDR3 comprises 17 residues. Germline V gene lookup returns CDR1 MNHEY and CDR2 SMNVEV (reference sequence). V shed 5 bases and J shed 5 bases, with 19 bases lying between them. The CDR3 sequence is CASSRSIQGPHNSPLHF. CDR3 nucleotides: TGTGCCAGCAGTCGGAGCATACAGGGCCCTCATAATTCACCCCTCCACTTT.

In its sample, this clone was seen a few times. The chain links TRBV10-3 to TRBJ2-7, with D unresolved. Germline V lookup: CDR1 ENHRY, CDR2 SYGVKD. Trimming pared 0 bases from V and 3 bases from J, leaving 9 bases between. CDR3 size: 14 residues. CDR3 loop: CAISESFDIYEQYF. The CDR3 DNA follows: TGTGCCATCAGTGAGTCCTTCGACATCTACGAGCAGTACTTC.

This clone occurred once. The chain recombines TRBV4-1 with TRBJ2-2; D perhaps matches TRBD1 (6 bases). The CDR3 is 15 amino acids. Trimming cost V 7 bases and J 0 bases, with 12 bases left between them. Germline CDR1 reads MGHRA; CDR2 reads YSYEKL. In nucleotides, the CDR3 is TGCGCCAGCACCTGGACAGAAACGAACACCGGGGAGCTGTTTTTT. As protein: CASTWTETNTGELFF.

This rearrangement joins TRBV27 to TRBJ2-1; 9 positions match TRBD1. Unmatched junction bases numbered 8, after V lost 2 bases and J lost 6 bases. Germline assignment: CDR1 MNHEY and CDR2 SMNVEV (reference sequence). CDR3 length equals 16 residues. This chain's CDR3 is CASSLRGTGQSNEQFF. In DNA form, the CDR3 reads TGTGCCAGCAGTTTAAGGGGGACAGGGCAATCCAATGAGCAGTTCTTC.

The chain recombines TRBV5-1 with TRBJ1-6; 7 bases line up with TRBD1. The CDR3 extends over 17 amino acids. The germline V gene encodes CDR1 SGHRS and CDR2 YFSETQ. Trimming at V came to 2 bases and at J to 8 bases, leaving 13 bases not matched to a gene. The CDR3 loop reads CASSFLYRQGLYSPLHF. The CDR3 DNA follows: TGCGCCAGCAGCTTCTTGTATCGACAGGGTCTTTATTCACCCCTCCACTTT.

This sequence joins TRBV23-1 and TRBJ1-1, with D perhaps TRBD1 (6 bases). TRBV23-1 is an ORF, and what it does is uncertain. Trimming stripped 3 bases from V and 2 bases from J, with 28 bases between. This CDR3 is built from 20 residues. The CDR3 nucleotides are TGCGCCAGCAGTCACCCGAGACAGAAACAGGGAAAGGGAACAAACACTGAAGCTTTCTTT. Translating gives CASSHPRQKQGKGTNTEAFF.